A single sample gave rise to the 12 T cell receptor beta chains below, sequenced in a study of shared clonotypes between healthy human individuals. The assay was immunoSEQ multiplex PCR, and TCRdb's table has in-frame clones only and misses some. Here the sample spans about half a million clones, over 70% being singletons. Sequenced sample: PBMCs. All receptors derive from a woman between 35 and 50 years old in good health. Some clones in this sample may be carry-over from other donors' samples.

V is TRBV4-3 and J is TRBJ2-7, with no clear D. V gave up 0 bases and J gave up 3 bases, with 9 bases separating them. The CDR3 is 14 residues long. CDR1 is LGHNA, CDR2 YSLEER, per germline. CDR3: CASSQDLQVYEQYF. CDR3 coding DNA: TGCGCCAGCAGCCAAGATCTCCAGGTCTACGAGCAGTACTTC.

About this clone itself: This is likely an artifact of a read error, given a far larger clone one base away. The sample holds other DNA sequences that translate to the same CDR3. V gene TRBV6-1 combines with J gene TRBJ2-2; D may be TRBD1 or TRBD2 (6 bases each). The V end lost 7 bases, the J end lost 3 bases, and 15 bases lay between the germline ends. The CDR3 contains 15 residues. Germline lookup yields CDR1 MNHNS and CDR2 SASEGT. This CDR3 is CASTPGDTHTGELFF. The CDR3 coding sequence is TGTGCCAGCACCCCGGGGGACACACACACCGGGGAGCTGTTTTTT.

The rearrangement links TRBV6-1 to TRBJ2-5; 7 bases align to TRBD2. Germline CDR1 reads MNHNS; CDR2 reads SASEGT. The junction had 8 bases not matched to a gene; V was cut back by 2 bases and J by 5 bases. The length of the CDR3 is 15 residues. The CDR3 DNA reads TGTGCCAGCAGTGAACCGGGACTACCGATCGAGACCCAGTACTTC. Translating it yields CASSEPGLPIETQYF.

This chain connects TRBV30 to TRBJ2-3; D might be TRBD2 (6 bases). Trimming shortened V by 4 bases and J by 1 base, and 9 bases separated the two germline ends. Germline CDR1 reads GTSNPN; CDR2 reads SVGIG (reference sequence). This CDR3 has 13 residues. The CDR3 here is CAWNRERTDTQYF. The CDR3 nucleotides read TGTGCCTGGAACCGGGAGCGCACAGATACGCAGTATTTT.

The rearrangement links TRBV28 to TRBJ2-4, with 13 nucleotides matching TRBD2. Germline CDR1 and CDR2: MDHEN and SYDVKM. Trimming took 6 bases from V and 2 from J; bases not matched to a gene: 7. The CDR3 is 17 residues long. The CDR3 is CASRGTSGNKTKNIQYF. The CDR3 DNA reads as TGTGCCAGCAGAGGGACTAGCGGGAATAAAACCAAAAACATTCAGTACTTC.

The V gene is TRBV5-4, the J gene TRBJ2-1; D remains unclear. Looked up from germline, CDR1 is SGHNT and CDR2 is YYREEE (reference sequence). The CDR3 runs to 13 residues. V lost 0 bases and J lost 7, with 8 bases in between. CDR3: CASSLAGRNEQFF. The CDR3 DNA follows: TGTGCCAGCAGCTTGGCGGGCCGGAATGAGCAGTTCTTC. The full variable domain, completed using reference TRBV5-4 and TRBJ2-1, is ETGVTQSPTHLIKTRGQQVTLRCSSQSGHNTVSWYQQALGQGPQFIFQYYREEENGRGNFPPRFSGLQFPNYSSELNVNALELDDSALYLCASSLAGRNEQFFGPGTRLTVL.

This chain uses TRBV15 with TRBJ2-4; the D gene is possibly TRBD2 (5 bases). V was cut by 1 base and J by 1 base, with 11 bases left in between. In germline, CDR1 is LNHNV, CDR2 YYDKDF (reference sequence). The CDR3 is 16 amino acids. DNA of the CDR3: TGTGCCACCAGCAGAGTCCCAGGACTGGCCAAAAACATTCAGTACTTC. Translating gives CATSRVPGLAKNIQYF.

Details on this clone: A read error likely explains this, since a far larger clone differs by one base. This specimen includes other DNA sequences encoding the same CDR3. The chain joins TRBV29-1 to TRBJ1-2; a possible D gene is TRBD1 (6 bases). In germline, CDR1 is SQVTM, CDR2 ANQGSEA. The CDR3 has 12 amino acids. CDR3 amino acids: CSVTGTTYGYTF. Written as DNA, the CDR3 is TGCAGCGTGACCGGGACAACTTATGGCTACACATTC.

CDR3 sequence: CASSYSTGGPREAFF. The CDR3 region has the DNA TGTGCCAGCAGTTACAGCACAGGGGGACCCAGAGAAGCTTTCTTT. The chain combines TRBV6-5 with TRBJ1-1, with 8 bases fitting TRBD1. CDR3 length equals 15 residues. V dropped 2 bases and J dropped 8; count of bases not matched to a gene: 10. Germline assignment: CDR1 MNHEY and CDR2 SVGAGI.

This chain joins TRBV29-1 and TRBJ2-3; D is possibly TRBD2 (5 bases). The CDR3 has 13 amino acids. Germline V gene data show CDR1 as SQVTM and CDR2 as ANQGSEA. Between the trimmed V and J ends, which lost 6 bases and 4 bases, there was a span of 14 bases. This CDR3 is CSVAKVSADTQYF. The CDR3 DNA reads as TGCAGCGTCGCAAAAGTTAGCGCAGATACGCAGTATTTT.

This clone was observed a single time. The J gene is TRBJ1-2, the V gene TRBV7-8; no clear D gene. V was pared by 5 bases and J by 1 base, with 8 bases between. The CDR3 has 13 amino acids. CDR1 SGHVS and CDR2 FQNEAQ come from the germline V gene. CDR3 in amino acids: CASSPTVNYGYTF. CDR3 bases: TGTGCCAGCAGCCCAACAGTTAACTATGGCTACACCTTC.

In the case of this clone: Since a much larger clone is just one base distant, this may be a read error. The V gene is TRBV11-2, the J gene TRBJ2-3; D is uncertain. This CDR3 has 13 residues. Trimming took off 3 bases at V and 0 bases at J, with 4 bases between the two ends. Per the germline V gene, CDR1 is SGHAT and CDR2 is FQNNGV. CDR3 nucleotide sequence: TGTGCCAGCAGCTTGACTAGCACAGATACGCAGTATTTT. The encoded protein is CASSLTSTDTQYF.